Sequencing of this T cell receptor beta chain was carried out in a study of T cells in Graves' hyperthyroidism and ophthalmopathy. Study outcomes and limitations: Blood also carried most thyroid clonotypes expanded above 0.001.

On this clonotype: Its antigen is undetermined.

Germline V CDR1 and CDR2: MDHEN, SYDVKM. Trimming took off 11 bases at V and 6 bases at J, with 19 bases between the two ends. The CDR3 spans 13 residues. RNA transcripts served as the template for amplifying TCR beta CDR3 regions. Carried out on the TCR CDR3, a first-round RT-PCR used the HTBI primer set. TCRdb reanalysed the multiplex PCR reads using MiXCR and keeps one entry per CDR3 protein. This sample has some 270,000 distinct CDR3 sequences, with 24% found just once. PBMCs were derived from roughly 10 ml fresh peripheral blood. The chain has TRBV28 and TRBJ1-2; a possible D gene is TRBD1 (6 bases). The sample consisted of blood. The source of this sequence is a middle-aged woman with Graves' ophthalmopathy. The CDR3 bases are TGTGCCGGCATAATAGGGGGGGCTAATGGCTACACCTTC. Its translation: CAGIIGGANGYTF.